These 10 T cell receptor beta chains came from one sample sequenced in a study of tumour-infiltrating T cells in Burkitt lymphoma. Some clones are missing from TCRdb's copy, which holds only in-frame ones; the method was immunoSEQ multiplex PCR. The table includes some 13,000 clones, around 86% detected once. Sample: tumor tissue. These TCRs come from a human donor with diffuse large B-cell lymphoma.

The rearrangement joins TRBV5-1 to TRBJ2-7; TRBD1 or TRBD2 may be the D gene (5 bases each). The CDR3 has 14 amino acids. Per germline, CDR1 SGHRS and CDR2 YFSETQ. The V end was cut by 0 bases, the J end by 2 bases, with 9 bases between. CDR3 in DNA: TGCGCCAGCAGCTTGGGAGGGACCACCTACGAGCAGTACTTC. Amino acids: CASSLGGTTYEQYF.

The chain employs TRBV25-1 and TRBJ1-4; no definite D call. This CDR3 comprises 14 residues. Between the trimmed V and J ends, which lost 2 bases and 3 bases, there was a span of 7 bases. The germline V gene encodes CDR1 MGHDK and CDR2 SYGVNS. CDR3 residues: CASSESGANEKLFF. In nucleotides, the CDR3 is TGTGCCAGCAGTGAAAGCGGAGCTAATGAAAAACTGTTTTTT.

This clone has just a few counts. V usage is TRBV11-2 and J usage is TRBJ2-7; D not certain. V lost 5 bases, J lost 4 bases, and 15 bases lay in between. This CDR3 comprises 14 residues. CDR1 SGHAT and CDR2 FQNNGV come from the germline V gene. CDR3 bases: TGTGCCAGCAGCCCAGTACCTGGGTGGTACGAGCAGTACTTC. It specifies CASSPVPGWYEQYF.

The chain is built from TRBV6-1 and TRBJ2-2; either TRBD1 or TRBD2 may supply D (6 bases each). V lost 7 bases, J lost 3 bases, and 12 bases lay in between. CDR1 and CDR2 (germline): MNHNS, SASEGT. The CDR3 loop spans 14 amino acids. The CDR3 nucleotides are TGTGCCAGCATGAGGGGGGCTTACACCGGGGAGCTGTTTTTT. Translated, it gives CASMRGAYTGELFF.

V is TRBV19 and J is TRBJ2-7; maybe TRBD2 (6 bases). The CDR3 sequence is 14 residues long. The ends were cut back, 3 bases at V and 0 bases at J, with 9 bases in the middle. The germline CDR1 and CDR2 sequences are LNHDA and SQIVND (reference sequence). The CDR3 sequence is CASSMAGISYEQYF. DNA of the CDR3: TGTGCCAGTAGTATGGCGGGGATCTCCTACGAGCAGTACTTC.

J is TRBJ2-7 and V is TRBV5-1; no clear D. Germline V gene lookup returns CDR1 SGHRS and CDR2 YFSETQ. This CDR3 has 11 amino acids. V was shortened by 2 bases and J by 6 bases, with 6 bases between the two germline ends. DNA of the CDR3: TGCGCCAGCAGCTTAGGGCTCGAGCAGTACTTC. Protein sequence: CASSLGLEQYF. The entire variable domain, with the rest obtained from reference TRBV5-1 and TRBJ2-7, is as follows: KAGVTQTPRYLIKTRGQQVTLSCSPISGHRSVSWYQQTPGQGLQFLFEYFSETQRNKGNFPGRFSGRQFSNSRSEMNVSTLELGDSALYLCASSLGLEQYFGPGTRLTVT.

The genes are TRBV19 and TRBJ2-1, with TRBD2 identical over 7 bases. V was clipped by 7 bases and J by 10 bases; unmatched bases: 10. There are 13 residues in the CDR3. CDR1 LNHDA and CDR2 SQIVND come from the germline V gene (reference sequence). The CDR3: CASTPGLTVEQFF. The CDR3 DNA follows: TGTGCCAGTACCCCGGGACTAACGGTAGAGCAGTTCTTC.

The J gene is TRBJ1-4, the V gene TRBV19; D gene unclear. The germline gives CDR1 LNHDA, CDR2 SQIVND (reference sequence). V was shortened by 3 bases and J by 3 bases, with 14 bases between the two germline ends. The CDR3 is 16 residues long. Written as DNA, the CDR3 is TGTGCCAGTAGTATCGGATACGGATTCTCTAATGAAAAACTGTTTTTT. It codes for CASSIGYGFSNEKLFF.

This clone was observed a single time. The chain uses TRBV13 and TRBJ2-4; the D gene is possibly TRBD1 (6 bases). V lost 0 bases and J lost 6, with 9 bases in between. This CDR3 is 14 amino acids long. Germline values: CDR1 PRHDT, CDR2 FYEKMQ (reference sequence). The CDR3 bases are TGTGCCAGCAGCTTAGGACAGGGTGGAAACATTCAGTACTTC. It translates to CASSLGQGGNIQYF.

With respect to this clone: The sample contains more than one DNA sequence encoding this CDR3. The CDR3: CASSQGARTGELFF. CDR3 sequence (DNA): TGTGCCAGCAGCCAGGGGGCTAGGACCGGGGAGCTGTTTTTT. V usage is TRBV27 and J usage is TRBJ2-2; 8 nucleotides line up with TRBD1. V trimming: 6 bases; J trimming: 5 bases; junction bases outside the gene matches: 5. This CDR3 spans 14 amino acids. Germline CDR1 MNHEY, CDR2 SMNVEV (reference sequence).